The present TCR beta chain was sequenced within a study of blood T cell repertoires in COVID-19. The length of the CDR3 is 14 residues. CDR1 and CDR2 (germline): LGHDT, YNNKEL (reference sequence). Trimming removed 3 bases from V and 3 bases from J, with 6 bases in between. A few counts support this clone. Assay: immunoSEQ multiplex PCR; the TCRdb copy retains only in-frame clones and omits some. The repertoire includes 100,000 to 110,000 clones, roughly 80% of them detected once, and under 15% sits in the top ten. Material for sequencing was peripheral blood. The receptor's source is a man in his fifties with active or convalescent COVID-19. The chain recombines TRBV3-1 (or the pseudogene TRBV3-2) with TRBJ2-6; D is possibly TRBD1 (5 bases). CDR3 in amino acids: CASSHRVGANVLTF. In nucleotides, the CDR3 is TGTGCCAGCAGCCACAGGGTTGGGGCCAACGTCCTGACTTTC.